A single sample gave rise to the 14 T cell receptor beta chains below, sequenced in a study of shared T cell receptors in the human thymus. The repertoire was sequenced with immunoSEQ multiplex PCR; TCRdb's copy has only in-frame clones and lacks some. Of 500,000 to 850,000 clones detected, more than 70% appear once; the ten largest clones hold roughly 0.0094%. The data also belong to a second study, concerning human thymus T cells.

Sequenced material: thymocytes. The receptor source for this set is a boy in the first two years of life with a congenital heart defect.

This chain uses TRBV13 with TRBJ2-3; a possible D gene is TRBD2 (6 bases). Germline assignment: CDR1 PRHDT and CDR2 FYEKMQ (reference sequence). The CDR3 spans 19 residues. Trimming pared 5 bases from V and 1 base from J, leaving 25 bases between. The CDR3 DNA reads TGTGCCAGCAGCAGCCTCGGGGCTAGCGCCACGATCGGCACAGATACGCAGTATTTT. Protein: CASSSLGASATIGTDTQYF.

CDR3 sequence reads: CASSPRGDSHQPQHF. In DNA, the CDR3 is TGTGCCAGTAGTCCAAGGGGGGACAGTCATCAGCCCCAGCATTTT. The V and J genes are TRBV19 and TRBJ1-5; 7 positions agree with TRBD1. Trimming took 5 bases from V and 5 from J; bases not matched to a gene: 9. This CDR3 comprises 15 residues. Germline V gives CDR1 LNHDA, CDR2 SQIVND (reference sequence).

The V and J genes are TRBV28 and TRBJ1-5; 7 positions agree with TRBD1. The CDR3 runs to 16 residues. Germline CDR1 is MDHEN and CDR2 is SYDVKM. The trim removed 3 bases at V and 2 bases at J, leaving 7 bases unmatched. CDR3 sequence reads: CASSLRKGTGNQPQHF. The CDR3 DNA follows: TGTGCCAGCAGTTTGAGGAAGGGGACAGGCAATCAGCCCCAGCATTTT.

This clone appeared a single time. V and J are TRBV5-6 and TRBJ1-2; 7 bases line up with TRBD1. Germline V gene sequence: CDR1 SGHDT, CDR2 YYEEEE. This CDR3 comprises 14 residues. The V segment lost 0 bases and the J segment 4 bases; nucleotides outside the gene matches: 3. The DNA of the CDR3 is TGTGCCAGCAGCTTGGAAGGGGGCTTCTATGGCTACACCTTC. Protein: CASSLEGGFYGYTF.

The J gene is TRBJ2-3, the V gene TRBV5-1; D remains ambiguous. Trimming cost V 5 bases and J 0 bases, with 10 bases left between them. This CDR3 is 14 amino acids long. Germline assignment: CDR1 SGHRS and CDR2 YFSETQ. The CDR3 DNA reads as TGCGCCAGCAGGTTACGCTATAGCACAGATACGCAGTATTTT. It translates to CASRLRYSTDTQYF.

V usage is TRBV7-9 and J usage is TRBJ1-5, with no clear D. V lost 1 base to trimming and J lost 6 bases, with 16 bases between them. The germline CDR1 and CDR2 sequences are SEHNR and FQNEAQ (reference sequence). The CDR3 consists of 16 residues. CDR3 sequence reads: CASSLDGRGPAQPQHF. In DNA, the CDR3 is TGTGCCAGCAGCTTAGACGGGAGAGGCCCCGCTCAGCCCCAGCATTTT. Drawing the rest from reference TRBV7-9 and TRBJ1-5, the complete variable domain is DTGVSQNPRHKITKRGQNVTFRCDPISEHNRLYWYRQTLGQGPEFLTYFQNEAQLEKSRLLSDRFSAERPKGSFSTLEIQRTEQGDSAMYLCASSLDGRGPAQPQHFGDGTRLSIL.

The rearrangement uses TRBV5-4 and TRBJ1-2; 7 nucleotides agree with TRBD1. The CDR3 runs 17 residues. In germline, CDR1 is SGHNT, CDR2 YYREEE (reference sequence). After removal of 6 bases from V and 0 bases from J, the junction contained 14 bases not matched to a gene. CDR3 amino acids: CASTSRHRGLPNYGYTF. The DNA of the CDR3 is TGTGCCAGCACCAGCAGGCACAGGGGCCTACCTAACTATGGCTACACCTTC.

The count of this clone is one. This sequence joins TRBV28 and TRBJ2-7; tentatively, D is TRBD1 (5 bases). Germline lookup yields CDR1 MDHEN and CDR2 SYDVKM. V lost 4 bases, J lost 4 bases, and 8 bases lay in between. The CDR3 contains 12 residues. CDR3 DNA: TGTGCCAGCAGTTCCAGGGTGTACGAGCAGTACTTC. Encoded protein: CASSSRVYEQYF. Full variable domain (outside the CDR3, taken from reference TRBV28 and TRBJ2-7): DVKVTQSSRYLVKRTGEKVFLECVQDMDHENMFWYRQDPGLGLRLIYFSYDVKMKEKGDIPEGYSVSREKKERFSLILESASTNQTSMYLCASSSRVYEQYFGPGTRLTVT.

CDR3 in DNA: TGTGCCAGCAGTCAGGACAGCCGGAGCTCCTACGAGCAGTACTTC. Residues: CASSQDSRSSYEQYF. V gene TRBV28 combines with J gene TRBJ2-7; the D gene is possibly TRBD1 (6 bases). The CDR3 is 15 residues long. The germline V gene encodes CDR1 MDHEN and CDR2 SYDVKM. The V and J ends lost 5 bases and 0 bases respectively, with 14 bases between them.

The chain recombines TRBV7-9 with TRBJ1-3, with D hard to call. V lost 5 bases to trimming and J lost 7 bases, with 9 bases between them. The CDR3 extends over 12 amino acids. Per germline, CDR1 SEHNR and CDR2 FQNEAQ (reference sequence). The CDR3 spells CASSPPGNTIYF. The CDR3 DNA reads TGTGCCAGCAGCCCCCCGGGGAACACCATATATTTT. The whole variable domain, filled in from reference TRBV7-9 and TRBJ1-3, reads DTGVSQNPRHKITKRGQNVTFRCDPISEHNRLYWYRQTLGQGPEFLTYFQNEAQLEKSRLLSDRFSAERPKGSFSTLEIQRTEQGDSAMYLCASSPPGNTIYFGEGSWLTVV.

This sequence joins TRBV29-1 and TRBJ2-5, with 12 bases matching TRBD2. Germline loops: CDR1 SQVTM, CDR2 ANQGSEA. The junction had 9 bases not matched to a gene; V was cut back by 5 bases and J by 5 bases. The CDR3 is 15 residues long. CDR3 region: CSVRASGGAGETQYF. CDR3 coding DNA: TGCAGCGTTCGGGCTAGCGGGGGGGCGGGGGAGACCCAGTACTTC.

The V and J genes are TRBV6-1 and TRBJ1-5; no definite D call. Trimming removed 0 bases at V and 2 bases at J, with 11 bases between. Per germline, CDR1 MNHNS and CDR2 SASEGT. The CDR3 consists of 16 residues. DNA of the CDR3: TGTGCCAGCAGTGAAGCCGGGAGGTGGGGCAATCAGCCCCAGCATTTT. Translating gives CASSEAGRWGNQPQHF.

As regards this clone: One end of the junction is discordant with germline, which a read error may explain. In the same sample, other DNA sequences code for this CDR3. The chain links TRBV5-8 to TRBJ1-6; 9 bases map to TRBD1. CDR1 and CDR2 from the germline V gene are SGHTS and YDEGEE. The CDR3 is 18 residues long. The chain's CDR3 is CASSFWGQGYSYNSPLHF. DNA for the CDR3: TGTGCCAGCAGCTTCTGGGGACAGGGATACTCCTATAATTCCCCCCTCCACTTT.

The V call is TRBV15, the J call TRBJ1-2; 7 bases map to TRBD1. CDR1 and CDR2 (germline): LNHNV, YYDKDF (reference sequence). V lost 2 bases, J lost 2 bases, and 8 bases stayed unmatched. The CDR3 covers 16 residues. CDR3 DNA sequence: TGTGCCACCAGCAGAACCGCGGACAGGACCAACTATGGCTACACCTTC. This codes for CATSRTADRTNYGYTF.